One sample yielded the 15 T cell receptor beta chains listed below, sequenced in a study of lymphopenia after photon versus proton radiotherapy. Data came from immunoSEQ multiplex PCR; TCRdb stores just in-frame clones and leaves some out. The data contain 40,000 to 45,000 clones, about 86% of them singletons. The sample was peripheral blood, taken from a patient treated with proton-based radiotherapy. Source of these receptors: a woman in her seventies with pancreatic cancer. Some clones in this sample may be carry-over from other donors' samples.

The chain employs TRBV4-1 and TRBJ2-4; D may be TRBD2 (5 bases). V was clipped by 1 base and J by 10 bases, with 11 bases between them. CDR1 is MGHRA and CDR2 is YSYEKL in the germline V gene. The CDR3 covers 13 residues. CDR3 sequence: CASSQVFGEIQYF. The CDR3 nucleotides are TGCGCCAGCAGCCAAGTTTTCGGGGAGATTCAGTACTTC.

The chain joins TRBV11-3 to TRBJ2-1, with D possibly being TRBD2 (7 bases). Trimming cost V 3 bases and J 8 bases, with 17 bases left between them. The V gene's germline CDR1 is SGHNT and CDR2 YENEEA. The CDR3 loop spans 15 amino acids. Here the CDR3 reads CASSFGGGGGYEQFF. The CDR3 bases are TGTGCCAGCAGCTTTGGCGGAGGGGGGGGCTATGAGCAGTTCTTC. Using reference TRBV11-3 and TRBJ2-1 for the parts outside the CDR3, the full variable domain is EAGVVQSPRYKIIEKKQPVAFWCNPISGHNTLYWYLQNLGQGPELLIRYENEEAVDDSQLPKDRFSAERLKGVDSTLKIQPAELGDSAVYLCASSFGGGGGYEQFFGPGTRLTVL.

V usage is TRBV7-3 and J usage is TRBJ2-1; 13 bases map to TRBD2. Trimming took 5 bases from V and 3 from J; bases not matched to a gene: 16. This CDR3 has 20 amino acids. Germline V gives CDR1 SGHTA, CDR2 FQGTGA. The CDR3 bases are TGTGCCAGCAGCCCGCTGGGGCGGAAAGGGACTAGCGGGAACTACAATGAGCAGTTCTTC. Amino acids: CASSPLGRKGTSGNYNEQFF.

The J gene is TRBJ2-2, the V gene TRBV7-2; 7 bases match TRBD1. V trimming: 3 bases; J trimming: 2 bases; junction bases outside the gene matches: 3. The CDR3 runs to 15 residues. The germline V gene has CDR1 SGHTA and CDR2 FQGNSA. In nucleotides, the CDR3 is TGTGCCAGCAGCTTTGCAGGGGGTAACACCGGGGAGCTGTTTTTT. It encodes CASSFAGGNTGELFF.

The chain recombines TRBV19 with TRBJ2-2; D is perhaps TRBD1 (6 bases). This CDR3 is built from 16 residues. Germline loops: CDR1 LNHDA, CDR2 SQIVND (reference sequence). V was pared by 5 bases and J by 1 base, with 14 bases between. CDR3: CASSDSGTQNTGELFF. The CDR3 nucleotides are TGTGCCAGTAGTGATTCCGGGACACAGAACACCGGGGAGCTGTTTTTT.

The V gene is TRBV18, the J gene TRBJ2-4; 9 bases match TRBD1. The J segment lost 6 bases and the V segment lost 1 base, leaving 16 bases of the junction unmatched. The CDR3 totals 19 residues. CDR1 and CDR2 (germline): KGHSH, LQKENI. For the CDR3, the DNA is TGTGCCAGCTCACCACGGGGACAGGGAATCAATTCTAAGGGAAACATTCAGTACTTC. Encoded protein: CASSPRGQGINSKGNIQYF.

This chain joins TRBV30 and TRBJ1-4; D unclear. CDR1 is GTSNPN, CDR2 SVGIG, per germline (reference sequence). The ends were cut back, 1 base at V and 8 bases at J, with 8 bases in the middle. CDR3 size: 12 residues. In DNA, the CDR3 is TGTGCCTGGAGTGGTCTAGGGGAAAAACTGTTTTTT. It encodes CAWSGLGEKLFF.

Comment on this clone: Other DNA variants within this sample encode the same CDR3. This chain links TRBV6-5 with TRBJ1-1, with a tentative D call TRBD1 (5 bases). V lost 6 bases to trimming and J lost 3 bases, with 14 bases between them. Germline values: CDR1 MNHEY, CDR2 SVGAGI. The CDR3 is 14 residues long. This chain's CDR3 is CASSPGHEDTEAFF. The CDR3 DNA is TGTGCCAGCAGCCCGGGGCATGAAGACACTGAAGCTTTCTTT.

The chain links TRBV19 to TRBJ1-1, with TRBD1 matching over 7 bases. The CDR3 is 18 amino acids. Per germline, CDR1 LNHDA and CDR2 SQIVND (reference sequence). V shed 4 bases, J shed 0 bases, and the junction held 14 bases outside the gene matches. The CDR3 loop is CASSKYSPTGTVNTEAFF. The CDR3 nucleotides are TGTGCCAGTAGTAAATATTCCCCAACCGGGACAGTGAACACTGAAGCTTTCTTT.

The chain joins TRBV6-4 to TRBJ2-2; 13 bases fit TRBD2. Germline V gene sequence: CDR1 MRHNA, CDR2 SNTAGT. The V and J ends lost 6 bases and 5 bases, in that order; junction bases with no gene match: 3. The length of the CDR3 is 15 residues. CDR3 coding DNA: TGTGCCAGCAGCCCGGGACTAGCGGGAACCGGGGAGCTGTTTTTT. It is translated as CASSPGLAGTGELFF.

V and J are TRBV5-1 and TRBJ2-7; TRBD1 aligns across 9 bases. The CDR3 runs 16 residues. CDR1 and CDR2 (germline): SGHRS, YFSETQ. J gave up 6 bases and V 4 bases, and 14 bases lay outside the gene matches. The CDR3 spells CASSRSSGTGSGEQYF. The CDR3 DNA reads as TGCGCCAGCAGCCGGAGCTCCGGGACAGGGTCGGGCGAGCAGTACTTC. Supplemented by reference TRBV5-1 and TRBJ2-7, the full variable domain reads KAGVTQTPRYLIKTRGQQVTLSCSPISGHRSVSWYQQTPGQGLQFLFEYFSETQRNKGNFPGRFSGRQFSNSRSEMNVSTLELGDSALYLCASSRSSGTGSGEQYFGPGTRLTVT.

V is TRBV6-6 and J is TRBJ2-5; maybe TRBD2 (6 bases). In germline, CDR1 is MNHNY, CDR2 SVGAGI (reference sequence). Trimming removed 6 bases at V and 4 bases at J, with 9 bases between. CDR3 length: 12 residues. The CDR3 sequence: CASSQGGETQYF. In DNA, the CDR3 is TGTGCCAGCAGCCAGGGAGGAGAGACCCAGTACTTC.

The rearrangement links TRBV7-3 to TRBJ1-2; 8 nucleotides line up with TRBD1. The V gene end was trimmed by 4 bases and the J gene end by 3 bases; junction bases not matched to a gene: 4. The CDR3 covers 14 residues. Germline CDR1 SGHTA, CDR2 FQGTGA. The CDR3 loop reads CASSSTGVDYGYTF. The CDR3 region has the DNA TGTGCCAGCAGCTCGACAGGGGTCGACTATGGCTACACCTTC.

V gene TRBV5-1 combines with J gene TRBJ2-3; D gene ambiguous. V lost 1 base and J lost 0, with 15 bases in between. This CDR3 spans 17 amino acids. Germline-derived CDR1 and CDR2 are SGHRS and YFSETQ. The CDR3 reads CASSLYDMLGSTDTQYF. The CDR3, as DNA: TGCGCCAGCAGCTTGTACGATATGTTGGGGAGCACAGATACGCAGTATTTT.

The chain employs TRBV11-2 and TRBJ1-1, with D unclear. The V and J ends lost 2 bases and 1 base respectively, with 11 bases between them. The germline V gene encodes CDR1 SGHAT and CDR2 FQNNGV. This CDR3 is built from 15 residues. The CDR3 is CASSLIWGGNTEAFF. The CDR3 coding sequence is TGTGCCAGCAGCTTAATCTGGGGTGGGAACACTGAAGCTTTCTTT. The full variable domain, completed using reference TRBV11-2 and TRBJ1-1, is EAGVAQSPRYKIIEKRQSVAFWCNPISGHATLYWYQQILGQGPKLLIQFQNNGVVDDSQLPKDRFSAERLKGVDSTLKIQPAKLEDSAVYLCASSLIWGGNTEAFFGQGTRLTVV.